This is a list of T cell receptor beta chains from one sample in a study of T-cell reconstitution after alpha-beta-depleted transplantation in children. TCRdb redid the calling of the PCR reads with MiXCR, one entry per CDR3 protein. The data hold 200,000 to 250,000 distinct CDR3 sequences, with roughly a tenth observed a single time. Source: PBMCs, taken before TCRalphabeta/CD19-depleted stem cell transplant. The source of these receptors is a child younger than two with acute myeloid leukemia, due to receive a stem cell transplant. CDR3s include the opening cysteine and the closing phenylalanine or tryptophan. The order of the fields is D gene, V gene, clone size, J gene, CDR3 length, CDR3 DNA, CDR3 protein. D genes are given only for firm matches. Size tells how often a clone was seen (once, few, many) or the class of an expanded clone, and some rows leave it out.

TRBD1,TRBV12-3/TRBV12-4,many,TRBJ1-1,15,TGTGCCAGCAATAAAAGGGAGGGGGCGGTGACTGAAGCTTTCTTT,CASNKREGAVTEAFF
.,TRBV5-1,many,TRBJ2-1,16,TGCGCCAGCCATTCCACCAGCGGCAGCTCCTACAATGAGCAGTTCTTC,CASHSTSGSSYNEQFF
TRBD2,TRBV20-1,many,TRBJ2-1,15,TGCAGTGCTAGGGAAACTAGCGGGGGGGCCTATGAGCAGTTCTTC,CSARETSGGAYEQFF
TRBD2,TRBV7-8,many,TRBJ2-5,18,TGTGCCAGCAGCTTAGGTCCTTGGGCTAGCGGGAGTTATTGGACCCAGTACTTC,CASSLGPWASGSYWTQYF
.,TRBV6-6,many,TRBJ2-3,12,TGTGCCAGCAGTCCAACCCCGGATACGCAGTATTTT,CASSPTPDTQYF
.,TRBV11-2,once,TRBJ1-6,15,TGTACCAGCAGCTTAGGGTGGGGGGCCAATTCACCCCTCCACTTT,CTSSLGWGANSPLHF
.,TRBV18,many,TRBJ1-1,13,TGTGCCAGCTCCCCAACCGTGGACACTGAAGCTTTCTTT,CASSPTVDTEAFF
TRBD2,TRBV7-7,.,TRBJ2-5,16,TGTGCCAGCAGCCCGCCAGGACTAGCGGATCAAGAGACCCAGTACTTC,CASSPPGLADQETQYF
TRBD1,TRBV7-9,many,TRBJ2-3,16,TGTGCCAGCAGCCCCTTGACAGGGGCGCCACCAGATACGCAGTATTTT,CASSPLTGAPPDTQYF
TRBD1,TRBV12-3/TRBV12-4,many,TRBJ1-2,14,TGTGCCAGCAGTCGACAGGGGATTGACTATGGCTACACCTTC,CASSRQGIDYGYTF
.,TRBV10-3,many,TRBJ2-1,14,TGTGCCACCGTGGGGACCGCGGGGTACAATGAGCAGTTCTTC,CATVGTAGYNEQFF
.,TRBV7-9,many,TRBJ2-1,15,TGTGCCAGCAGCGAAACCGGGACGATTCGGCCCCAGCAGTTCTTC,CASSETGTIRPQQFF
TRBD1,TRBV10-3,many,TRBJ1-5,14,TGTGCCATCAGATCAGGGGGGGGCAATCAGCCCCAGCATTTT,CAIRSGGGNQPQHF
.,TRBV5-6,.,TRBJ2-4,14,TGTGCCAGCAGCTTGGAGCTAGGGGGAAACATTCAGTACTTC,CASSLELGGNIQYF
.,TRBV20-1,many,TRBJ2-7,11,TGCAGTGGGGCGCGGGACAACGAGCAGTACTTC,CSGARDNEQYF
.,TRBV18,.,TRBJ1-5,13,TGTGCCAGCTCACCGGGACCCAATCAGACCCAGCATTTT,CASSPGPNQTQHF
TRBD1,TRBV5-1,many,TRBJ1-2,15,TGCGCCAGCAGCGACAGGGGTACCGCTAACTATGGCTACACCTTC,CASSDRGTANYGYTF
.,TRBV20-1,many,TRBJ2-3,13,TGCAGTGCTAGACCGATTAGCACAGATACGCAGTATTTT,CSARPISTDTQYF
TRBD2,TRBV4-1,many,TRBJ2-3,21,TGCGCCAGCAGCCAAGGCGCGACTAGCGGGAGGGAAATGACTAGCACAGATACGCAGTATTTT,CASSQGATSGREMTSTDTQYF
.,TRBV7-6,few,TRBJ2-1,16,TGTGCCAGCAGCTTAGCGACGAGCGTCCGGGACAATGAGCAGTTCTTC,CASSLATSVRDNEQFF
TRBD2,TRBV12-3/TRBV12-4,many,TRBJ2-4,14,TGTGCCAGCAGTCCCGGTGGTAGCGGGGGCCTCCAGTACTTC,CASSPGGSGGLQYF
TRBD1,TRBV20-1,few,TRBJ2-1,16,TGCAGTGCTAGCGATGGACAGGGAAACACCAGGGATGAGCAGTTCTTC,CSASDGQGNTRDEQFF
.,TRBV7-9,many,TRBJ2-1,14,TGTGCCAGCAGCTTAATTCCTAGCTTGTACGAGCAGTTCTTC,CASSLIPSLYEQFF
.,TRBV12-3/TRBV12-4,.,TRBJ2-1,12,TGTGCCAGCAGCCGTGGTGGGGGTGAGCAGTTCTTC,CASSRGGGEQFF
.,TRBV24-1,many,TRBJ2-1,13,TGTGCCACCAGTCAGGGTAGTAGGAATGAGCAGTTCTTC,CATSQGSRNEQFF
TRBD2,TRBV12-3/TRBV12-4,many,TRBJ2-2,15,TGTGCCAGCACCTATAGCGGGACATACACCGGGGAGCTGTTTTTT,CASTYSGTYTGELFF
.,TRBV4-2,many,TRBJ2-7,15,TGTGCCAGCAGCCAACTACCGGGACACGTCTACGAGCAGTACTTC,CASSQLPGHVYEQYF
.,TRBV11-3,few,TRBJ2-5,14,TGTGCCAGCAGCTTAATGGCTAGCGAGGAGACCCAGTACTTC,CASSLMASEETQYF
.,TRBV6-2/TRBV6-3,.,TRBJ2-7,12,TGTGCCAGCAGTAGGGCCACCTACGAGCAGTACTTC,CASSRATYEQYF
TRBD2,TRBV5-4,many,TRBJ2-3,15,TGTGCCAGCAGCTTGGAACTAGCGGACACAGATACGCAGTATTTT,CASSLELADTDTQYF
.,TRBV12-3/TRBV12-4,many,TRBJ1-1,14,TGTGCCAGCAGTTTGGGTTCATTTAACACTGAAGCTTTCTTT,CASSLGSFNTEAFF
.,TRBV12-3/TRBV12-4,many,TRBJ1-1,13,TGTGCCAGCAGAAGGACCGAGAACACTGAAGCTTTCTTT,CASRRTENTEAFF
.,TRBV24-1,.,TRBJ2-7,15,TGTGCCACCAGTGATCCCAAGTCTTCGCCCTACGAGCAGTACTTC,CATSDPKSSPYEQYF
TRBD2,TRBV20-1,many,TRBJ2-7,14,TGCAGCGTGACTAGCGGGAGGAATGTCTACGAGCAGTACTTC,CSVTSGRNVYEQYF
.,TRBV7-9,.,TRBJ2-6,15,TGTGCCAGCAGCTTTGGGGGGCCTGGGGCCAACGTCCTGACTTTC,CASSFGGPGANVLTF
TRBD1,TRBV5-5,many,TRBJ2-7,15,TGTGCCAGCAGCCCCGGACAGGGAGGTTCCTACGAGCAGTACTTC,CASSPGQGGSYEQYF
.,TRBV29-1,.,TRBJ2-7,13,TGCAGCGTTGTACCGGGACCCGCCTACGAGCAGTACTTC,CSVVPGPAYEQYF
TRBD1,TRBV30,many,TRBJ1-2,14,TGTGCCTGGAGTCAAAGGACAGGCAACTATGGCTACACCTTC,CAWSQRTGNYGYTF
.,TRBV29-1,many,TRBJ2-1,14,TGCAGCGTTTTATACTACGGTTTACTCAATGAGCAGTTCTTC,CSVLYYGLLNEQFF
TRBD2,TRBV7-2,.,TRBJ2-7,14,TGTGCCAGCAGCTTACAGACTAGCTGGCACGAGCGGTACTTC,CASSLQTSWHERYF
.,TRBV12-3/TRBV12-4,many,TRBJ1-1,14,TGTGCCAGCAGTTTATCAGGGGTGTTCGGTGAAGCTTTCTTT,CASSLSGVFGEAFF
.,TRBV7-8,few,TRBJ1-1,13,TGTGCCAGCAGCTTACGAAGCGGAACTGAAGCTTTCTTT,CASSLRSGTEAFF
TRBD1,TRBV6-2/TRBV6-3,many,TRBJ1-1,13,TGTGCCAGCAGGCGGACAGGGAACACTGAAGCTTTCTTT,CASRRTGNTEAFF
.,TRBV29-1,.,TRBJ2-3,17,TGCAGCGTTTTCGGAACAGACCAAAAATCCAACACAGATACGCAGTATTTT,CSVFGTDQKSNTDTQYF
.,TRBV12-3/TRBV12-4,many,TRBJ1-2,14,TGTGCCAGCAGTTTTGGGCGGCCAACAACTGGCTACACCTTC,CASSFGRPTTGYTF
TRBD2,TRBV20-1,many,TRBJ2-2,16,TGCAGTGCTAGAGACCTAGCGGGACCTAACACCGGGGAGCTGTTTTTT,CSARDLAGPNTGELFF
.,TRBV7-7,many,TRBJ2-1,13,TGTGCCAGCAGCTTACAGGGAGAGTATGAGCAGTTCTTC,CASSLQGEYEQFF
.,TRBV7-3,many,TRBJ1-1,13,TGTGCCAGCCGGGGCAGCTTGAACACTGAAGCTTTCTTT,CASRGSLNTEAFF
TRBD2,TRBV12-3/TRBV12-4,many,TRBJ2-1,19,TGTGCCAGCAGCTCCCCCCTCTCGGTCGGGAGGAGATCCTACAATGAGCAGTTCTTC,CASSSPLSVGRRSYNEQFF
.,TRBV5-1,many,TRBJ2-1,17,TGCGCCAGCAGCTTGGCCCTCGCCGGGCAGGGGATCAATGAGCAGTTCTTC,CASSLALAGQGINEQFF
.,TRBV3-1,many,TRBJ1-1,12,TGTGCCAGCAGCCAATTGGAGGCGGTAGCTTTCTTT,CASSQLEAVAFF
.,TRBV2,many,TRBJ2-1,15,TGTGCCAGCAGTCTCCTCCGGAGCTCCTACAATGAGCAGTTCTTC,CASSLLRSSYNEQFF
.,TRBV20-1,many,TRBJ2-7,14,TGCAGTGCTGTGGGCCTCACGAGCTCCTACGAGCAGTACTTC,CSAVGLTSSYEQYF
.,TRBV24-1,many,TRBJ2-2,15,TGTGCCACCAGTGATACAGGGCCGAACACCGGGGAGCTGTTTTTT,CATSDTGPNTGELFF
TRBD2,TRBV4-2,many,TRBJ2-3,16,TGTGCCAGCAGCCAAGAATCACGCGGGAGTACAGATACGCAGTATTTT,CASSQESRGSTDTQYF